A selection of T cell receptor beta chains follows, all from one sample in a study of blood T cell repertoires in COVID-19. Using immunoSEQ multiplex PCR, the repertoire was profiled, and TCRdb retains in-frame clones only, with some absent. The table includes 200,000 to 250,000 clones, around 88% detected once. The sequenced sample consisted of PBMCs or T cells enriched from blood (not recorded which). The receptors were gathered from a woman between 50 and 59 years old with acute COVID-19. Each CDR3 is given with its conserved first and last residue. D genes are given only for firm matches. Expanded clones are given a class, and other clones once, few, many or no size at all.

clone_size: -; cdr3_length: 14; j_call: TRBJ2-7; v_call: TRBV28; d_call: TRBD1; cdr3_aa: CASSHQGVGYEQYF; cdr3_nt: TGTGCCAGCAGTCACCAGGGGGTAGGCTACGAGCAGTACTTC
clone_size: -; cdr3_length: 13; j_call: TRBJ1-1; v_call: TRBV27; d_call: -; cdr3_aa: CASSFDRNTEAFF; cdr3_nt: TGTGCCAGCAGTTTCGACAGAAACACTGAAGCTTTCTTT
clone_size: -; cdr3_length: 12; j_call: TRBJ1-1; v_call: TRBV27; d_call: -; cdr3_aa: CASSNPGSEAFF; cdr3_nt: TGTGCCAGCAGTAACCCAGGGTCTGAAGCTTTCTTT
clone_size: -; cdr3_length: 14; j_call: TRBJ2-3; v_call: TRBV3-1/TRBV3-2; d_call: -; cdr3_aa: CASSAQVITDTQYF; cdr3_nt: TGTGCCAGCAGCGCGCAGGTGATAACAGATACGCAGTATTTT
clone_size: -; cdr3_length: 14; j_call: TRBJ1-4; v_call: TRBV6-4; d_call: TRBD1; cdr3_aa: CASGDRETNEKLFF; cdr3_nt: TGTGCCAGCGGGGACAGGGAAACTAATGAAAAACTGTTTTTT
clone_size: -; cdr3_length: 15; j_call: TRBJ2-2; v_call: TRBV2; d_call: TRBD1; cdr3_aa: CASSEDRFLTGELFF; cdr3_nt: TGTGCCAGCAGTGAGGACAGGTTTTTAACCGGGGAGCTGTTTTTT
clone_size: -; cdr3_length: 14; j_call: TRBJ2-7; v_call: TRBV5-4; d_call: TRBD2; cdr3_aa: CASSYSGSSYEQYF; cdr3_nt: TGTGCCAGCAGCTATAGCGGGTCCTCCTACGAGCAGTACTTC
clone_size: -; cdr3_length: 18; j_call: TRBJ1-5; v_call: TRBV25-1; d_call: TRBD1; cdr3_aa: CASSDRDRAPGGNQPQHF; cdr3_nt: TGTGCCAGCAGTGACCGGGACAGGGCCCCTGGAGGCAATCAGCCCCAGCATTTT
clone_size: -; cdr3_length: 15; j_call: TRBJ2-7; v_call: TRBV9; d_call: TRBD2; cdr3_aa: CASSVDPGLAQEQYF; cdr3_nt: TGTGCCAGCAGCGTAGATCCGGGACTAGCGCAGGAGCAGTACTTC
clone_size: -; cdr3_length: 15; j_call: TRBJ1-6; v_call: TRBV18; d_call: TRBD1; cdr3_aa: CASSPRTGNNSPLHF; cdr3_nt: TGTGCCAGCTCACCCCGGACAGGGAACAATTCACCCCTCCACTTT
clone_size: -; cdr3_length: 15; j_call: TRBJ2-2; v_call: TRBV18; d_call: -; cdr3_aa: CASTPAGTYTGELFF; cdr3_nt: TGTGCCAGCACCCCGGCCGGGACTTACACCGGGGAGCTGTTTTTT
clone_size: -; cdr3_length: 17; j_call: TRBJ2-3; v_call: TRBV19; d_call: TRBD2; cdr3_aa: CASSRTSGRASKDTQYF; cdr3_nt: TGTGCCAGTAGTCGCACTAGCGGGAGGGCCAGTAAAGATACGCAGTATTTT
clone_size: -; cdr3_length: 15; j_call: TRBJ1-3; v_call: TRBV5-1; d_call: -; cdr3_aa: CASSLWGAPSNTIYF; cdr3_nt: TGCGCCAGCAGCTTATGGGGCGCGCCGTCAAACACCATATATTTT
clone_size: -; cdr3_length: 14; j_call: TRBJ2-1; v_call: TRBV18; d_call: TRBD2; cdr3_aa: CASSRGLAGNEQFF; cdr3_nt: TGTGCCAGCTCACGGGGACTAGCGGGTAATGAGCAGTTCTTC
clone_size: -; cdr3_length: 10; j_call: TRBJ1-2; v_call: TRBV20-1; d_call: -; cdr3_aa: CRGASYGYTF; cdr3_nt: TGCCGCGGGGCCTCCTATGGCTACACCTTC
clone_size: few; cdr3_length: 15; j_call: TRBJ2-7; v_call: TRBV3-1/TRBV3-2; d_call: -; cdr3_aa: CASSQDVDSTYEQYF; cdr3_nt: TGTGCCAGCAGCCAAGATGTCGACTCCACCTACGAGCAGTACTTC
clone_size: -; cdr3_length: 14; j_call: TRBJ2-3; v_call: TRBV7-2; d_call: -; cdr3_aa: CASSPRRHTDTQYF; cdr3_nt: TGTGCCAGCAGCCCAAGGCGACACACAGATACGCAGTATTTT
clone_size: -; cdr3_length: 15; j_call: TRBJ2-7; v_call: TRBV6-2/TRBV6-3; d_call: TRBD2; cdr3_aa: CASSSRLAGSYEQYF; cdr3_nt: TGTGCCAGCAGTTCCCGACTAGCGGGGTCCTACGAGCAGTACTTC
clone_size: -; cdr3_length: 17; j_call: TRBJ2-1; v_call: TRBV7-6; d_call: TRBD2; cdr3_aa: CASSRGLAGPSTREQFF; cdr3_nt: TGTGCCAGCAGCCGGGGACTAGCGGGACCCTCGACCCGTGAGCAGTTCTTC
clone_size: -; cdr3_length: 17; j_call: TRBJ2-7; v_call: TRBV15; d_call: TRBD2; cdr3_aa: CATRTSGKPHLGHEQYF; cdr3_nt: TGTGCCACCAGGACTAGCGGAAAACCCCATCTAGGGCACGAGCAGTACTTC
clone_size: -; cdr3_length: 14; j_call: TRBJ1-1; v_call: TRBV2; d_call: -; cdr3_aa: CASSETRQAAEAFF; cdr3_nt: TGTGCCAGCAGTGAAACCCGACAGGCCGCTGAAGCTTTCTTT
clone_size: -; cdr3_length: 18; j_call: TRBJ1-1; v_call: TRBV7-9; d_call: TRBD1; cdr3_aa: CASSLPVRDRFMNTEAFF; cdr3_nt: TGTGCCAGCAGCTTACCGGTACGGGACAGATTTATGAACACTGAAGCTTTCTTT
clone_size: -; cdr3_length: 16; j_call: TRBJ2-3; v_call: TRBV9; d_call: -; cdr3_aa: CASSVALGGSTDTQYF; cdr3_nt: TGTGCCAGCAGCGTAGCATTGGGAGGCAGCACAGATACGCAGTATTTT
clone_size: -; cdr3_length: 14; j_call: TRBJ1-1; v_call: TRBV15; d_call: TRBD1; cdr3_aa: CATSRARQGGEAFF; cdr3_nt: TGTGCCACCAGCAGGGCGAGACAGGGTGGGGAAGCTTTCTTT
clone_size: -; cdr3_length: 17; j_call: TRBJ1-4; v_call: TRBV29-1; d_call: TRBD1; cdr3_aa: CSVKDPKFRGLNEKLFF; cdr3_nt: TGCAGCGTCAAGGACCCTAAATTTAGGGGGCTTAATGAAAAACTGTTTTTT
clone_size: -; cdr3_length: 16; j_call: TRBJ2-2; v_call: TRBV4-1; d_call: TRBD2; cdr3_aa: CASSHLAGGSTGELFF; cdr3_nt: TGCGCCAGCAGCCATCTAGCGGGAGGCTCGACCGGGGAGCTGTTTTTT
clone_size: -; cdr3_length: 16; j_call: TRBJ2-2; v_call: TRBV4-1; d_call: TRBD1; cdr3_aa: CASSQGTGPNTGELFF; cdr3_nt: TGCGCCAGCAGCCAAGGGACAGGACCGAACACCGGGGAGCTGTTTTTT
clone_size: -; cdr3_length: 12; j_call: TRBJ1-5; v_call: TRBV28; d_call: -; cdr3_aa: CASSQMNQPQHF; cdr3_nt: TGTGCCAGCTCCCAGATGAATCAGCCCCAGCATTTT
clone_size: -; cdr3_length: 11; j_call: TRBJ2-1; v_call: TRBV19; d_call: -; cdr3_aa: CASSIYELRIF; cdr3_nt: TGTGCCAGTAGTATTTATGAGTTGCGAATCTTC
clone_size: once; cdr3_length: 13; j_call: TRBJ1-2; v_call: TRBV12-3/TRBV12-4; d_call: -; cdr3_aa: CASSLGTVYGYTF; cdr3_nt: TGTGCCAGCAGTTTAGGCACGGTCTATGGCTACACCTTC
clone_size: -; cdr3_length: 15; j_call: TRBJ2-5; v_call: TRBV28; d_call: TRBD2; cdr3_aa: CASSLGSGIGETQYF; cdr3_nt: TGTGCCAGCAGTTTAGGGAGCGGGATAGGCGAGACCCAGTACTTC
clone_size: -; cdr3_length: 15; j_call: TRBJ2-5; v_call: TRBV9; d_call: -; cdr3_aa: CASSVEASSRETQYF; cdr3_nt: TGTGCCAGCAGCGTAGAGGCTAGCTCGCGGGAGACCCAGTACTTC
clone_size: -; cdr3_length: 15; j_call: TRBJ2-3; v_call: TRBV4-1; d_call: -; cdr3_aa: CASSQALANTDTQYF; cdr3_nt: TGCGCCAGCAGCCAGGCCCTAGCGAACACAGATACGCAGTATTTT
clone_size: -; cdr3_length: 14; j_call: TRBJ1-1; v_call: TRBV6-5; d_call: TRBD1; cdr3_aa: CASSSGGLGTEAFF; cdr3_nt: TGTGCCAGCAGTTCAGGGGGCTTGGGCACTGAAGCTTTCTTT
clone_size: -; cdr3_length: 15; j_call: TRBJ2-7; v_call: TRBV4-3; d_call: -; cdr3_aa: CASSQDRGLLYEQYF; cdr3_nt: TGCGCCAGCAGCCAAGATCGGGGACTCCTCTACGAGCAGTACTTC
clone_size: -; cdr3_length: 21; j_call: TRBJ2-7; v_call: TRBV27; d_call: TRBD1; cdr3_aa: CASSPVVGTGVRIVRSYEQYF; cdr3_nt: TGTGCCAGCAGCCCAGTCGTGGGGACAGGGGTTAGGATTGTGAGGTCCTACGAGCAGTACTTC
clone_size: -; cdr3_length: 13; j_call: TRBJ1-2; v_call: TRBV5-4; d_call: TRBD1; cdr3_aa: CASSLTGYYGYTF; cdr3_nt: TGTGCCAGCAGCCTGACAGGGTACTATGGCTACACCTTC
clone_size: -; cdr3_length: 17; j_call: TRBJ1-6; v_call: TRBV5-1; d_call: -; cdr3_aa: CASGEIRGSSYNSPLHF; cdr3_nt: TGCGCCAGCGGAGAAATTCGAGGGAGCTCCTATAATTCACCCCTCCACTTT
clone_size: -; cdr3_length: 14; j_call: TRBJ1-1; v_call: TRBV7-3; d_call: -; cdr3_aa: CASSPSGGATEAFF; cdr3_nt: TGTGCCAGCAGCCCGTCGGGGGGGGCCACTGAAGCTTTCTTT
clone_size: -; cdr3_length: 13; j_call: TRBJ2-2; v_call: TRBV6-5; d_call: -; cdr3_aa: CASRGMRAGELFF; cdr3_nt: TGTGCCAGCAGGGGGATGAGGGCCGGGGAGCTGTTTTTT
clone_size: -; cdr3_length: 10; j_call: TRBJ1-2; v_call: TRBV30; d_call: -; cdr3_aa: CAQGRDGYTF; cdr3_nt: TGTGCACAGGGAAGGGATGGCTACACCTTC
clone_size: -; cdr3_length: 16; j_call: TRBJ2-7; v_call: TRBV27; d_call: TRBD2; cdr3_aa: CASSLSRTSVVYEQYF; cdr3_nt: TGTGCCAGCAGTTTATCGAGGACTAGTGTGGTCTACGAGCAGTACTTC
clone_size: -; cdr3_length: 15; j_call: TRBJ1-5; v_call: TRBV2; d_call: TRBD1; cdr3_aa: CASSGRDRVDQPQHF; cdr3_nt: TGTGCCAGCAGTGGCCGGGACAGGGTCGATCAGCCCCAGCATTTT
clone_size: -; cdr3_length: 15; j_call: TRBJ1-3; v_call: TRBV18; d_call: -; cdr3_aa: CASSPPSASRNTIYF; cdr3_nt: TGTGCCAGCTCACCGCCGTCTGCCAGTAGAAACACCATATATTTT
clone_size: few; cdr3_length: 13; j_call: TRBJ1-2; v_call: TRBV28; d_call: -; cdr3_aa: CASRGPGHYGYTF; cdr3_nt: TGTGCCAGCAGGGGCCCGGGACATTATGGCTACACCTTC